These 21 T cell receptor beta chains came from one sample sequenced in a study of cytomegalovirus exposure and HLA in healthy donors. The assay was immunoSEQ multiplex PCR, and TCRdb's table has in-frame clones only and misses some. The sample shows over 20,000 clones, about 97% of them seen only once. What was sequenced was PBMCs. These receptor sequences come from a man aged 25-45 years in good health and CMV-seropositive.

The rearrangement uses TRBV5-4 and TRBJ1-2; D unclear. CDR1 is SGHNT, CDR2 YYREEE, per germline (reference sequence). The V gene lost 4 bases and the J gene lost 8 bases, with 27 bases spanning the gap. The CDR3 has 17 residues. Here the CDR3 reads CASSLFGSNQKANGYTF. The CDR3 region has the DNA TGTGCCAGCAGCCTGTTCGGGTCTAACCAAAAGGCCAACGGCTACACCTTC.

The rearrangement joins TRBV15 to TRBJ2-7; TRBD1 matches 11 bases. CDR1 is LNHNV, CDR2 YYDKDF, per germline (reference sequence). The ends lost 8 bases at V and 9 bases at J; junction bases unmatched: 12. CDR3 length: 14 amino acids. CDR3 nucleotide sequence: TGTGCCACCCGATCGGACAGGGGGCTTCGAGGGCAGTACTTC. This gives the protein CATRSDRGLRGQYF.

The chain carries TRBV25-1 and TRBJ2-1; 8 bases are a match to TRBD1. CDR3 length equals 15 residues. Germline V gene lookup returns CDR1 MGHDK and CDR2 SYGVNS. With V trimmed by 4 bases and J by 3 bases, 5 bases remained unmatched. The CDR3 nucleotides read TGTGCCAGCAGTGTAACAGGGGGGATCTACAATGAGCAGTTCTTC. It is translated as CASSVTGGIYNEQFF.

The chain employs TRBV11-2 and TRBJ1-3; 7 positions match TRBD1. Germline V gives CDR1 SGHAT, CDR2 FQNNGV. V dropped 1 base and J dropped 2; count of bases not matched to a gene: 2. The CDR3 runs to 15 residues. CDR3 coding DNA: TGTGCCAGCAGCTTAGGGGGACAGACTGGAAACACCATATATTTT. Residues: CASSLGGQTGNTIYF.

The chain employs TRBV5-4 and TRBJ2-7; TRBD1 agrees at 7 bases. Unmatched junction bases numbered 10, after V lost 3 bases and J lost 7 bases. The CDR3 length is 14 residues. Germline CDR1 is SGHNT and CDR2 is YYREEE (reference sequence). The CDR3 bases are TGTGCCAGCAGCTACTACAGGGGAACGGGGGAGCAGTACTTC. Translation gives CASSYYRGTGEQYF.

This clone was seen just once. V is TRBV28 and J is TRBJ2-2; TRBD1 matches 7 bases. This CDR3 has 16 amino acids. Germline CDR1 reads MDHEN; CDR2 reads SYDVKM. Trimming removed 5 bases from V and 3 bases from J; junction bases left unmatched: 9. CDR3 in DNA: TGTGCCAGCAGTGATACCGGGACAGAGTACACCGGGGAGCTGTTTTTT. Its translation is CASSDTGTEYTGELFF.

This clone was seen just once. J is TRBJ2-3 and V is TRBV28; 10 positions match TRBD2. Unmatched junction bases numbered 7, after V lost 6 bases and J lost 4 bases. The CDR3 has 15 residues. CDR1 is MDHEN, CDR2 SYDVKM, per germline. DNA for the CDR3: TGTGCCAGCAGGGTTAGCGGGAGGTCCGCAGATACGCAGTATTTT. Translated: CASRVSGRSADTQYF.

This sequence joins TRBV28 and TRBJ1-2; 7 positions match TRBD1. The ends lost 6 bases at V and 3 bases at J; junction bases unmatched: 4. The CDR3 runs 13 residues. Germline-derived CDR1 and CDR2 are MDHEN and SYDVKM. The CDR3 loop is CASSETGDYGYTF. For the CDR3, the DNA is TGTGCCAGCAGCGAAACAGGGGACTATGGCTACACCTTC.

This clone was seen just once. This sequence joins TRBV2 and TRBJ2-6; D perhaps matches TRBD1 (5 bases). CDR1 is SNHLY, CDR2 FYNNEI, per germline. V lost 8 bases, J lost 0 bases, and 11 bases lay in between. The CDR3 is 15 residues long. The CDR3 DNA follows: TGTGCCAGCTGCTCCCAGGGCTCTGGGGCCAACGTCCTGACTTTC. Translated: CASCSQGSGANVLTF.

This rearrangement joins TRBV18 to TRBJ1-1, with TRBD1 identical over 7 bases. CDR3 length equals 14 residues. Germline-derived CDR1 and CDR2 are KGHSH and LQKENI. After removal of 6 bases from V and 0 bases from J, the junction contained 4 bases not matched to a gene. Here the CDR3 reads CASSPDRVNTEAFF. DNA for the CDR3: TGTGCCAGCTCGCCAGACAGGGTGAACACTGAAGCTTTCTTT.

The chain couples TRBV28 to TRBJ2-3; TRBD2 is a possible D gene (5 bases). CDR1 and CDR2 from the germline V gene are MDHEN and SYDVKM. The CDR3 loop spans 15 amino acids. V lost 8 bases to trimming and J lost 2 bases, with 17 bases between them. The CDR3 region has the DNA TGTGCCAGCTGGCGCGGTGGACTCCCCACAGATACGCAGTATTTT. Translating gives CASWRGGLPTDTQYF.

This rearrangement joins TRBV6-6 to TRBJ1-2; D may be TRBD1 (5 bases). V was clipped by 7 bases and J by 5 bases, with 14 bases between them. CDR1 MNHNY and CDR2 SVGAGI come from the germline V gene (reference sequence). The CDR3 has 13 residues. The CDR3 nucleotides read TGTGCCAGCACCCCGCAGGGAAGATATGGCTACACCTTC. Amino acid sequence: CASTPQGRYGYTF.

The V and J genes are TRBV19 and TRBJ2-7; TRBD2 agrees at 8 bases. Trimming took 10 bases from V and 0 from J; bases not matched to a gene: 5. In germline, CDR1 is LNHDA, CDR2 SQIVND (reference sequence). This CDR3 contains 13 residues. As DNA, the CDR3 is TGTGCCACCGGGGGGGGCAGCTCCTACGAGCAGTACTTC. This translates into CATGGGSSYEQYF.

The chain uses TRBV2 and TRBJ2-4, with D tentatively TRBD2 (6 bases). Germline CDR1 reads SNHLY; CDR2 reads FYNNEI. V was clipped by 8 bases and J by 8 bases, with 13 bases between them. The CDR3 totals 12 residues. The CDR3 spells CASGSWGDIQYF. The DNA for the CDR3 is TGTGCCAGCGGAAGTTGGGGGGACATTCAGTACTTC.

The genes are TRBV2 and TRBJ2-7; 7 bases fit TRBD1. V was pared by 4 bases and J by 4 bases, with 1 base of the junction left unmatched. In germline, CDR1 is SNHLY, CDR2 FYNNEI. The length of the CDR3 is 12 residues. The DNA of the CDR3 is TGTGCCAGCAGTGGACAGGGTTACGAGCAGTACTTC. This gives the protein CASSGQGYEQYF.

The chain recombines TRBV30 with TRBJ2-3; D uncertain. The length of the CDR3 is 11 residues. Germline V gene sequence: CDR1 GTSNPN, CDR2 SVGIG (reference sequence). V lost 0 bases, J lost 6 bases, and 4 bases lay in between. This chain's CDR3 is CAWSVLDTQYF. The CDR3, as DNA: TGTGCCTGGAGTGTACTCGATACGCAGTATTTT. Complete variable domain (other parts from reference TRBV30 and TRBJ2-3): SQTIHQWPATLVQPVGSPLSLECTVEGTSNPNLYWYRQAAGRGLQLLFYSVGIGQISSEVPQNLSASRPQDRQFILSSKKLLLSDSGFYLCAWSVLDTQYFGPGTRLTVL.

The chain uses TRBV6-6 and TRBJ2-2; TRBD1 might be the D (5 bases). The germline V and J ends were trimmed by 4 bases and 7 bases, with 13 bases remaining between them. Looked up from germline, CDR1 is MNHNY and CDR2 is SVGAGI (reference sequence). The CDR3 has 14 amino acids. As DNA, the CDR3 is TGTGCCAGCAGTTTCGCAGGGTTACACGGGGAGCTGTTTTTT. Translation: CASSFAGLHGELFF.

The chain recombines TRBV27 with TRBJ2-3; 9 bases are shared with TRBD1. Germline values: CDR1 MNHEY, CDR2 SMNVEV (reference sequence). V dropped 3 bases and J dropped 8; count of bases not matched to a gene: 6. The CDR3 is made up of 14 amino acids. As DNA, the CDR3 is TGTGCCAGCAGTTTCGTACAGGGGGCGGCTACGCAGTATTTT. It encodes CASSFVQGAATQYF.

This clone was observed a single time. This sequence joins TRBV6-6 and TRBJ2-5, with 12 bases identical to TRBD1. The CDR3 loop spans 15 amino acids. With 5 bases clipped from V and 4 bases from J, the junction kept 5 bases outside the gene matches. Germline assignment: CDR1 MNHNY and CDR2 SVGAGI (reference sequence). CDR3 protein: CASSAGTGGLETQYF. As DNA, the CDR3 is TGTGCCAGCAGTGCCGGGACAGGGGGCTTAGAGACCCAGTACTTC.

This chain uses TRBV9 with TRBJ2-7; TRBD2 matches at 10 bases. The CDR3 is 16 amino acids. Trimming at V came to 3 bases and at J to 5 bases, leaving 11 bases not matched to a gene. Germline assignment: CDR1 SGDLS and CDR2 YYNGEE. As DNA, the CDR3 is TGTGCCAGCAGCGGGACAGCGGGAGGGGAGGCCCACGAGCAGTACTTC. This codes for CASSGTAGGEAHEQYF. The whole variable domain, filled in from reference TRBV9 and TRBJ2-7, reads DSGVTQTPKHLITATGQRVTLRCSPRSGDLSVYWYQQSLDQGLQFLIQYYNGEERAKGNILERFSAQQFPDLHSELNLSSLELGDSALYFCASSGTAGGEAHEQYFGPGTRLTVT.

The rearrangement uses TRBV5-1 and TRBJ2-1; no reliable D call. V lost 0 bases and J 0 bases, leaving 10 bases between the germline ends. The CDR3 runs to 16 residues. The germline V gene has CDR1 SGHRS and CDR2 YFSETQ. CDR3 sequence reads: CASSLGRGGSYNEQFF. The CDR3 coding sequence is TGCGCCAGCAGCTTGGGTCGTGGCGGCTCCTACAATGAGCAGTTCTTC. Based on the CDR3 plus reference TRBV5-1 and TRBJ2-1, the full variable domain is KAGVTQTPRYLIKTRGQQVTLSCSPISGHRSVSWYQQTPGQGLQFLFEYFSETQRNKGNFPGRFSGRQFSNSRSEMNVSTLELGDSALYLCASSLGRGGSYNEQFFGPGTRLTVL.